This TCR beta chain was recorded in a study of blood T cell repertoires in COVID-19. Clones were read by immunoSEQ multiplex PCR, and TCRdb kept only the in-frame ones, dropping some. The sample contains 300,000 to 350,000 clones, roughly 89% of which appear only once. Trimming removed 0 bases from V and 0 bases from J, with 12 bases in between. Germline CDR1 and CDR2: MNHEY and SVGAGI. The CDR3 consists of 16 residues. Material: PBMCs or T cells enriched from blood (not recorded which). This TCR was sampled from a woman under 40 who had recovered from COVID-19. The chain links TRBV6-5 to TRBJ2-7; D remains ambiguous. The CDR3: CASSYSSGLPSYEQYF. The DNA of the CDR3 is TGTGCCAGCAGTTACTCGAGTGGGCTACCCTCCTACGAGCAGTACTTC.